This TCR beta chain derives from a study of T cell responses to AZD1222 COVID-19 vaccine. On this clone itself: Its antigen remains unidentified.

The repertoire was sequenced with immunoSEQ multiplex PCR; TCRdb's copy has only in-frame clones and lacks some. The sample carries about 89,000 clones, around nine tenths recorded once. Study-level points and caveats: The study reported that nearly half of spike-specific TCRs target unmutated variant regions. Females made up more of the donors, who were largely white British, and clonal diversity may have come out too low. A rise in Spike-specific TCR breadth and depth followed two AZD1222 doses. Just a handful of AZD1222 recipients were seropositive at baseline.

The CDR3 runs 15 residues. CDR1 and CDR2 (germline): SGHDT, YYEEEE. The V end lost 5 bases, the J end lost 4 bases, and 18 bases lay between the germline ends. V gene TRBV5-6 combines with J gene TRBJ1-1; D remains ambiguous. The sequence was obtained from an adult who received the AZD1222 COVID-19 vaccine. The input for sequencing was peripheral blood, taken 28 days after the second AZD1222 dose. CDR3 in DNA: TGTGCCAGCAGTGGTTTGGAGTCTGGAGGCACTGAAGCTTTCTTT. Residues: CASSGLESGGTEAFF.